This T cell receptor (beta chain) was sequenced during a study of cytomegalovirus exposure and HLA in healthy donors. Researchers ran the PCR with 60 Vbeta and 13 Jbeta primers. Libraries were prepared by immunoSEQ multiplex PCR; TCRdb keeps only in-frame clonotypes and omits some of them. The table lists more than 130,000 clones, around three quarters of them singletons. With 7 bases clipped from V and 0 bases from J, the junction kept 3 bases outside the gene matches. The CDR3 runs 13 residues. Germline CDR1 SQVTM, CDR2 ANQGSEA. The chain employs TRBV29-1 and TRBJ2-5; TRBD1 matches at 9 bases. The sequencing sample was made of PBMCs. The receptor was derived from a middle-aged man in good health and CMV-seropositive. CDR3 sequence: CSGGQGNQETQYF. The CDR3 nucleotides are TGCAGCGGGGGACAGGGAAACCAAGAGACCCAGTACTTC.